The clone carrying this TCR beta chain was observed many times. The sample is drawn from a study of early T cells in non-severe SARS-CoV-2 infection. The CDR3 sequence is 14 residues long. The V and J ends lost 5 bases and 6 bases, in that order; junction bases with no gene match: 6. Germline values: CDR1 SGHDN, CDR2 FVKESK. TCRdb re-derived calls from the 5' RACE reads in MiXCR, one entry per CDR3 protein. The sample gives roughly 51,000 distinct CDR3 sequences, roughly 7.8% of which show up once; over 9.5% is in the top ten. This clonotype was obtained from an adult who was a healthcare worker with PCR-confirmed SARS-CoV-2 infection or an uninfected control (not recorded which). The sequencing used whole blood, collected at baseline. This rearrangement joins TRBV14 to TRBJ2-3; 9 positions match TRBD1. The CDR3 spells CASSYGQGRDTQYF. The CDR3 DNA sequence: TGTGCCAGCAGCTACGGACAGGGGCGCGATACGCAGTATTTT.